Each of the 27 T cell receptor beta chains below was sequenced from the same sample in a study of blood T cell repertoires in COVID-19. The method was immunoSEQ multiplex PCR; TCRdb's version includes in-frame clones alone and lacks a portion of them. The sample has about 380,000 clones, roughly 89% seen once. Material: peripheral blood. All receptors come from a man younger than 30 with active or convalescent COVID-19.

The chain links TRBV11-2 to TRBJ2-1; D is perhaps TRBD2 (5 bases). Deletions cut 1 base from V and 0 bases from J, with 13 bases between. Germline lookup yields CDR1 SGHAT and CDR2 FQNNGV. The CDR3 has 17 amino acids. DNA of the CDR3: TGTGCCAGCAGCTTAGGTGATCCTAGCAGCTCCTACAATGAGCAGTTCTTC. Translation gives CASSLGDPSSSYNEQFF.

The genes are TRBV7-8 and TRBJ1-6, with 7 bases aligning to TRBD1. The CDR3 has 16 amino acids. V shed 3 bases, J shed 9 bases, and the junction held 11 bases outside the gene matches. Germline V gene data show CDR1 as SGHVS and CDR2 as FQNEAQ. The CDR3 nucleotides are TGTGCCAGCAGCTTGGGCAGGGGGACCTTTAGTTCACCCCTCCACTTT. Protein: CASSLGRGTFSSPLHF.

The CDR3 coding sequence is TGTGCCAGTAGGCTGACAGCGGGCATAACCGCAACTAATGAAAAACTGTTTTTT. It encodes CASRLTAGITATNEKLFF. The J gene is TRBJ1-4, the V gene TRBV19; D perhaps matches TRBD1 (5 bases). With 6 bases removed from V and 0 bases from J, the gap between germline ends came to 20 bases. This CDR3 has 18 amino acids. CDR1 LNHDA and CDR2 SQIVND come from the germline V gene (reference sequence).

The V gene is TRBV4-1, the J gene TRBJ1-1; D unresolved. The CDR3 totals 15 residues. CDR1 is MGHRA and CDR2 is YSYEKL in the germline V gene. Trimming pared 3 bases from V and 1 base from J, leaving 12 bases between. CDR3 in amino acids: CASSQRPLSNTEAFF. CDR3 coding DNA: TGCGCCAGCAGCCAGAGACCACTATCGAACACTGAAGCTTTCTTT.

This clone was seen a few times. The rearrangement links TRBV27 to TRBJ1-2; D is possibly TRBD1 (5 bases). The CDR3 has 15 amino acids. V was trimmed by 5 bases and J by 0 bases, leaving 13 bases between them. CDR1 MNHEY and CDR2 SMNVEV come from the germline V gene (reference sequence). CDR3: CASSPFGGSNYGYTF. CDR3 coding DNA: TGTGCCAGCAGTCCGTTCGGGGGGTCTAACTATGGCTACACCTTC.

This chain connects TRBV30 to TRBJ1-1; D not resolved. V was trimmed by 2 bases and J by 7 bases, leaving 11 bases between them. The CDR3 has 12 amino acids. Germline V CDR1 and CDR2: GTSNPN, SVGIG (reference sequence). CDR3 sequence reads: CAWSRSAVEAFF. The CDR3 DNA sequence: TGTGCCTGGAGTAGGTCAGCGGTTGAAGCTTTCTTT.

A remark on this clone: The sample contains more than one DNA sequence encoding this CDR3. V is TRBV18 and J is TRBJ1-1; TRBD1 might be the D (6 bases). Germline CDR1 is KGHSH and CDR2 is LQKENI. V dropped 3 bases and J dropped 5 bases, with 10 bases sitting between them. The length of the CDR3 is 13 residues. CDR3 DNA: TGTGCCAGCTCACCGGGGGGGCCTACTGAAGCTTTCTTT. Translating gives CASSPGGPTEAFF.

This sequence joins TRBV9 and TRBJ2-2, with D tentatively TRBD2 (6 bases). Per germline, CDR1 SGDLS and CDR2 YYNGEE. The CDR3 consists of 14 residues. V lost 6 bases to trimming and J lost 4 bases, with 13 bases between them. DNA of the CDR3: TGTGCCAGCACCACGGACTACCGCACCGGGGAGCTGTTTTTT. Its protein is CASTTDYRTGELFF.

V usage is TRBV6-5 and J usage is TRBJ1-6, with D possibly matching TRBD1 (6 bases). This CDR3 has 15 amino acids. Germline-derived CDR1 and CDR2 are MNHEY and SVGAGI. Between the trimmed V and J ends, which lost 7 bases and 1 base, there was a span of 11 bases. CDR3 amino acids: CASNRGASYNSPLHF. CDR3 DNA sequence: TGTGCCAGCAATCGGGGGGCTTCCTATAATTCACCCCTCCACTTT.

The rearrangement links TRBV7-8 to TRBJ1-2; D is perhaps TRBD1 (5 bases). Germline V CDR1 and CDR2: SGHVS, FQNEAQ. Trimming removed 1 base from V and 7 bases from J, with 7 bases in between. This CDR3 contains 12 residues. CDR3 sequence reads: CASSLEGVGYTF. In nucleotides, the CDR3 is TGTGCCAGCAGCTTAGAAGGGGTTGGCTACACCTTC. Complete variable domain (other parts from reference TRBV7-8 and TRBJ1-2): GAGVSQSPRYKVAKRGQDVALRCDPISGHVSLFWYQQALGQGPEFLTYFQNEAQLDKSGLPSDRFFAERPEGSVSTLKIQRTQQEDSAVYLCASSLEGVGYTFGSGTRLTVV.

The CDR3 DNA follows: TGTGCCAGCAGCTCCCCTGGGAGCGGTCTCTACAATGAGCAGTTCTTC. Translation: CASSSPGSGLYNEQFF. The V call is TRBV5-5, the J call TRBJ2-1, with D perhaps matching TRBD2 (5 bases). Trimming took off 3 bases at V and 3 bases at J, with 16 bases between the two ends. The CDR3 extends over 16 amino acids. The germline gives CDR1 SGHKS, CDR2 YYEKEE (reference sequence).

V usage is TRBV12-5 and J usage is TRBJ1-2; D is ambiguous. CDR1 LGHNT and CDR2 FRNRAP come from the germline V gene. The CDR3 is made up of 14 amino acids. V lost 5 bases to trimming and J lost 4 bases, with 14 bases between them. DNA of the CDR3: TGTGCTAGTGGTCGGGAGGGAGCCATCTATGGCTACACCTTC. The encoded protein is CASGREGAIYGYTF.

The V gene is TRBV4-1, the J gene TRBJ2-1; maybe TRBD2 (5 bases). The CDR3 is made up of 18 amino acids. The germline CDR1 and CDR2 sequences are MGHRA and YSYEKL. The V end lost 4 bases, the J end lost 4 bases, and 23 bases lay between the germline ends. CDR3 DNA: TGCGCCAGCAGCCCCACAAATCGCGGGCAAGTTCCGTACAATGAGCAGTTCTTC. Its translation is CASSPTNRGQVPYNEQFF.

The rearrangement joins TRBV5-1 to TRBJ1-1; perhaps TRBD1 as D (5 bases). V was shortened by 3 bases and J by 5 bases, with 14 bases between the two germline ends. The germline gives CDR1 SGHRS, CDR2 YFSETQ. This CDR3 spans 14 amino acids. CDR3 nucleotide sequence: TGCGCCAGCAGCTACGGACCAGGGAGGACTGAAGCTTTCTTT. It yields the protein CASSYGPGRTEAFF. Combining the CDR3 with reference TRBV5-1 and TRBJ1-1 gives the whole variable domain KAGVTQTPRYLIKTRGQQVTLSCSPISGHRSVSWYQQTPGQGLQFLFEYFSETQRNKGNFPGRFSGRQFSNSRSEMNVSTLELGDSALYLCASSYGPGRTEAFFGQGTRLTVV.

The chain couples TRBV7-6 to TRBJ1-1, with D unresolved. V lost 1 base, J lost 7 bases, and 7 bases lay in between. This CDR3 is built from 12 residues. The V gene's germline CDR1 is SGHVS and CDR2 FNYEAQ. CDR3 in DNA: TGTGCCAGCAGCTTAGTGCCGCGTGAAGCTTTCTTT. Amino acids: CASSLVPREAFF.

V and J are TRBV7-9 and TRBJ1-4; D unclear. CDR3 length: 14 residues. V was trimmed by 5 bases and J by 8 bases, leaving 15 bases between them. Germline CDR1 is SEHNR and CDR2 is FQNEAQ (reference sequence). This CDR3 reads CASSNKTFGEKLFF. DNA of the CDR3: TGTGCCAGCAGCAACAAGACCTTCGGGGAAAAACTGTTTTTT. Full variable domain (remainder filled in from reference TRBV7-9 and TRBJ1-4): DTGVSQNPRHKITKRGQNVTFRCDPISEHNRLYWYRQTLGQGPEFLTYFQNEAQLEKSRLLSDRFSAERPKGSFSTLEIQRTEQGDSAMYLCASSNKTFGEKLFFGSGTQLSVL.

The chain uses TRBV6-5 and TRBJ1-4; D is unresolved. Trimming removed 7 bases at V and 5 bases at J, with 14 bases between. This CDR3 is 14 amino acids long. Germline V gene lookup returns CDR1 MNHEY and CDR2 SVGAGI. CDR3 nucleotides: TGTGCCAGCATGCAAACAGTTCTCAATGAAAAACTGTTTTTT. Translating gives CASMQTVLNEKLFF.

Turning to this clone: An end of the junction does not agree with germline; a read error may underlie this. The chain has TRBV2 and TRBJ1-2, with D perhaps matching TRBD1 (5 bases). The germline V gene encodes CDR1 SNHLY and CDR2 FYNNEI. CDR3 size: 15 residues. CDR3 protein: CASSEANPGRYGYTF. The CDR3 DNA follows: TGTGCCAGCAGCGAAGCTAATCCAGGGCGCTATGGCTACACCTTC.

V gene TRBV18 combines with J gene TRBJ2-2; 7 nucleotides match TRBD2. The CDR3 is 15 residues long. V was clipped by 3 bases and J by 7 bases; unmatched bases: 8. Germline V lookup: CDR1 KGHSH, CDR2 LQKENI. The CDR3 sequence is CASSPGLVFNGELFF. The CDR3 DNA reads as TGTGCCAGCTCACCCGGACTAGTCTTCAACGGGGAGCTGTTTTTT. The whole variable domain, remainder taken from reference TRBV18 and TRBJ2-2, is NAGVMQNPRHLVRRRGQEARLRCSPMKGHSHVYWYRQLPEEGLKFMVYLQKENIIDESGMPKERFSAEFPKEGPSILRIQQVVRGDSAAYFCASSPGLVFNGELFFGEGSRLTVL.

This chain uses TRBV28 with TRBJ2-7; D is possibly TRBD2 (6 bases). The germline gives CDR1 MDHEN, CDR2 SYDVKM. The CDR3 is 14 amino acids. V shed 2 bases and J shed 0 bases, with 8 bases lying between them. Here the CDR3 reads CASSLLAYSYEQYF. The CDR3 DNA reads TGTGCCAGCAGTTTACTAGCGTACTCCTACGAGCAGTACTTC.

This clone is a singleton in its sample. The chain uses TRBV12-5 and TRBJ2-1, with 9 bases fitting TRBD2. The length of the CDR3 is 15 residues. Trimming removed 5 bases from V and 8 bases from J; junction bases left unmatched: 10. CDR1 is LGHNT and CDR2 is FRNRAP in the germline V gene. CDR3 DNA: TGTGCTAGTGGTCCCGGGACTAGCCCACGGGATGAGCAGTTCTTC. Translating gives CASGPGTSPRDEQFF.

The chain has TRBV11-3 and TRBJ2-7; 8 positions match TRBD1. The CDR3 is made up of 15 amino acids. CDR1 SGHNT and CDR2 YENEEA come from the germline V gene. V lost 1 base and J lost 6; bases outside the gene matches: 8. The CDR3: CASSLAWDRRSEQYF. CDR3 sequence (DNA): TGTGCCAGCAGCTTAGCCTGGGACAGGCGGTCCGAGCAGTACTTC.

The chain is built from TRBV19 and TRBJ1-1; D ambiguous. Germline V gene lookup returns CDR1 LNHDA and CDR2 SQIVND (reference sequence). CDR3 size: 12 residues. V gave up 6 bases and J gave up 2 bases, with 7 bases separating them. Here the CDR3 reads CASRYRNTEAFF. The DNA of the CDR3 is TGTGCCAGTAGGTACAGAAACACTGAAGCTTTCTTT.

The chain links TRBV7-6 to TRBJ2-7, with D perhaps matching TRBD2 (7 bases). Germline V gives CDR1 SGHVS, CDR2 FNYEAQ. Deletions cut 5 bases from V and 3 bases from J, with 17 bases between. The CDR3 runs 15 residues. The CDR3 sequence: CASSHGGGPDYEQYF. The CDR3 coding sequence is TGTGCCAGCAGCCATGGGGGGGGCCCGGACTACGAGCAGTACTTC.

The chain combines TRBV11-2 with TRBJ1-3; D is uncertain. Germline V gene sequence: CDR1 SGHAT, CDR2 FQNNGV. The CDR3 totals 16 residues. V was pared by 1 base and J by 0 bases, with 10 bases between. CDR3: CASSLAAYRSGNTIYF. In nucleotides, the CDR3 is TGTGCCAGCAGCTTAGCAGCGTACCGCTCTGGAAACACCATATATTTT.

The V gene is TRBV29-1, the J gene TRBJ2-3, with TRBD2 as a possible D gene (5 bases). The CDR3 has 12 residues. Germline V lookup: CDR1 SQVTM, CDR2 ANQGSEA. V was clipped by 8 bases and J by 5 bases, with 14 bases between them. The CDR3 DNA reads TGCAGCACCCTTACTAGACAAGATACGCAGTATTTT. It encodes CSTLTRQDTQYF.

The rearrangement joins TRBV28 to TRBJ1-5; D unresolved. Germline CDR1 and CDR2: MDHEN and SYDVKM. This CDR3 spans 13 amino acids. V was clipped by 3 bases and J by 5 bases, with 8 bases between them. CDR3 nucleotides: TGTGCCAGCAGTTTCCCATCGGATCAGCCCCAGCATTTT. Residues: CASSFPSDQPQHF.